This TCR beta chain originates from a study of blood T cell repertoires in COVID-19. Overall study: From the United States, Italy and Spain came samples of acute and convalescent COVID-19. T cells, B-cell-depleted T cells, or PBMCs supplied cDNA or gDNA.

Authors' methods: Amplification with reference gene primers provided the estimates of nucleated cell counts. Sequenced by immunoSEQ multiplex PCR; TCRdb stores in-frame clones only, minus some. V, J and clone size were drawn from that table, and D and trimming were deduced from the DNA. The table lists over 100,000 clones, about 72% of them singletons. The ends were cut back, 4 bases at V and 6 bases at J, with 18 bases in the middle. The CDR3 covers 14 residues. Germline V gene lookup returns CDR1 SQVTM and CDR2 ANQGSEA. The receptor was derived from a man aged 55 to 69 with active or convalescent COVID-19. The source material was peripheral blood. The V and J genes are TRBV29-1 and TRBJ1-1; D perhaps matches TRBD1 (5 bases). The CDR3 protein is CSVGSGRDGAEAFF. The CDR3 nucleotides read TGCAGCGTTGGTTCCGGGCGGGACGGGGCTGAAGCTTTCTTT.